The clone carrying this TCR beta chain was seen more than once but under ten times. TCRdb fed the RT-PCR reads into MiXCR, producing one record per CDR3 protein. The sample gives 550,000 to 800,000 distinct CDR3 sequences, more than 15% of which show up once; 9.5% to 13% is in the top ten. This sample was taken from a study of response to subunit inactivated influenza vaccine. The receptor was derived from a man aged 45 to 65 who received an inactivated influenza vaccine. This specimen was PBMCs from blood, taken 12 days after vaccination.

CDR3 sequence reads: CASSVGSQSSYEQYF. CDR3 in DNA: TGTGCCAGCAGCGTAGGAAGTCAGAGCTCCTACGAGCAGTACTTC. V and J are TRBV9 and TRBJ2-7; D gene unclear. In germline, CDR1 is SGDLS, CDR2 YYNGEE. This CDR3 has 15 residues. V shed 0 bases and J shed 0 bases, with 10 bases lying between them. Supplemented by reference TRBV9 and TRBJ2-7, the full variable domain reads DSGVTQTPKHLITATGQRVTLRCSPRSGDLSVYWYQQSLDQGLQFLIQYYNGEERAKGNILERFSAQQFPDLHSELNLSSLELGDSALYFCASSVGSQSSYEQYFGPGTRLTVT.